This TCR beta chain was sequenced in a study of cytomegalovirus exposure and HLA in healthy donors. Study context: From donors who were HLA-typed, an early data release held around 85 million unique TCRs. General study points: In a later analysis, TCR association rates varied by HLA locus: DRB1 most, HLA-C fewest. A missense DCLRE1C variant was associated with V- and J-gene trimming of TCR beta chains in a later analysis, and an independent cohort replicated the association.

The PCR made use of 60 Vbeta and 13 Jbeta primers. Produced via immunoSEQ multiplex PCR; TCRdb's table is partial and in-frame only. Of about 170,000 clones in the sample, roughly four fifths were seen once. Of note for this clone: Its matching antigen is unknown.

The CDR3 sequence is 13 residues long. Germline V gene sequence: CDR1 SGHNT, CDR2 YYREEE (reference sequence). Trimming removed 2 bases at V and 2 bases at J, with 8 bases between. Sequenced material: PBMCs. This TCR derives from a girl aged 10-17 years in good health and CMV-seropositive. This chain connects TRBV5-4 to TRBJ2-7; D may be TRBD1 (5 bases). CDR3 sequence: CASSFSGTYEQYF. In DNA form, the CDR3 reads TGTGCCAGCAGCTTCTCAGGGACCTACGAGCAGTACTTC.